This TCR beta chain was found in a study of T cell responses to AZD1222 COVID-19 vaccine. Study-wide results and limits: Just six AZD1222 recipients tested seropositive at baseline. Among vaccine-associated CD4 TCRs, coverage spanned spike, with dominance at 160-218 and 743-854. Clonal diversity may have been underestimated, and the donors were mostly white British, with more females than males. Repertoire collection took place solely once the T cell response had peaked.

As concerns this clone: Its antigen is not known.

After removal of 4 bases from V and 1 base from J, the junction contained 2 bases not matched to a gene. The CDR3 contains 14 residues. CDR1 SGHRS and CDR2 YFSETQ come from the germline V gene. Some clones are missing from TCRdb's copy, which holds only in-frame ones; the method was immunoSEQ multiplex PCR. Among around 150,000 clones listed, 94% were seen once. The gene calls are TRBV5-1 and TRBJ1-5; 7 bases agree with TRBD1. The sequence was collected from an adult in good health. Sequencing was performed on peripheral blood, taken on day 0 of AZD1222 vaccination. The CDR3 nucleotides read TGCGCCAGCAGCCCGACAGGGAGCAATCAGCCCCAGCATTTT. Translated: CASSPTGSNQPQHF.